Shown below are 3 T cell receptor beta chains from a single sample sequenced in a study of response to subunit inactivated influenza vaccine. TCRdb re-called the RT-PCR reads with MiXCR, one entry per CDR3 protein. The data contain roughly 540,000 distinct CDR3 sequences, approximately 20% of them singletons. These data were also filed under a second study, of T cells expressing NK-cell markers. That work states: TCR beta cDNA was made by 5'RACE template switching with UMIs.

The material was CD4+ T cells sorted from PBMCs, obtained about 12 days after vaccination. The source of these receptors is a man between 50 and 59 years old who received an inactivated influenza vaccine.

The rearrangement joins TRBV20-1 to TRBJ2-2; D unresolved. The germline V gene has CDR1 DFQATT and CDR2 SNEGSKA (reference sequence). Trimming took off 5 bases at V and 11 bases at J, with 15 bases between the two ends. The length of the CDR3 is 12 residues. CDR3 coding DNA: TGCAGTGCTCGGGCCCAGCTTGGAGAGCTGTTTTTT. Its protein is CSARAQLGELFF.

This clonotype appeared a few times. The CDR3 loop is CASSLDSGGRPTGELFF. The CDR3 DNA reads TGTGCCAGCAGCTTGGACAGCGGGGGGCGTCCCACCGGGGAGCTGTTTTTT. V gene TRBV7-8 combines with J gene TRBJ2-2; 9 nucleotides match TRBD2. CDR1 and CDR2 from the germline V gene are SGHVS and FQNEAQ. The V gene end was trimmed by 3 bases and the J gene end by 4 bases; junction bases not matched to a gene: 9. This CDR3 region has 17 residues.

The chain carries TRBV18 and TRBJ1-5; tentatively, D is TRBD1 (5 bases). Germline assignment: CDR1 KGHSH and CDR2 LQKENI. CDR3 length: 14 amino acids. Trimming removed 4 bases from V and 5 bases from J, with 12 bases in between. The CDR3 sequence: CASSLQGIDQPQHF. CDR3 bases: TGTGCCAGCTCACTTCAGGGAATCGATCAGCCCCAGCATTTT.